The text below deals with one TCR beta chain. Its antigen is not identified. The CDR3 length is 13 residues. In germline, CDR1 is MNHNY, CDR2 SVGAGI (reference sequence). Unmatched junction bases numbered 3, after V lost 10 bases and J lost 0 bases. This entry is derived from a study of CD8 T cells in ankylosing spondylitis. Findings of the study overall: Past research had described some motif variants in reactive arthritis synovial fluid and blood. Relatively rare in peripheral blood, disease-linked clones were also CD8+. Ankylosing spondylitis blood seemed to carry a telltale TCR beta motif made of about 8 highly homologous variants. Matched ankylosing spondylitis synovial fluid reportedly contained a significantly enriched population of disease-linked clones.

MiXCR, applied by TCRdb to the 5' RACE reads, yields one record per CDR3 protein. The sample yields 750,000 to 850,000 distinct CDR3 sequences, 12% seen once. Sequencing was carried out using blood, either unsorted or a sorted T cell fraction (not recorded which). The chain uses TRBV6-6 and TRBJ1-2; 9 bases map to TRBD1. The TCR originated in a male donor with ankylosing spondylitis. The CDR3 protein is CAIRTGANYGYTF. CDR3 nucleotide sequence: TGTGCCATCCGGACAGGGGCTAACTATGGCTACACCTTC.